This entry lists 23 T cell receptor beta chains sequenced from one sample in a study of blood T cell repertoires in COVID-19 (dated by TCRdb to between 2020 and 2021). Receptor amplification or capture employed the immunoSEQ multiplex PCR assay. In TCRdb, the immuneACCESS table is reduced to in-frame sequences with V and J assigned. These tables do not hold every clone; where another copy was compared, an unresolved V gene accounts for under half, and the others remain unexplained. The sample table records roughly 95,000 clones; 75% to 85% of these occur just once. Around 4.1% of the sample lies in the top ten. The specimen sequenced was peripheral blood. The receptors here all came from a man in his sixties with acute or convalescent COVID-19.

The chain has TRBV6-5 and TRBJ2-3; D may be TRBD1 (7 bases). CDR1 is MNHEY and CDR2 is SVGAGI in the germline V gene. Trimming cost V 6 bases and J 2 bases, with 15 bases left between them. This CDR3 has 15 amino acids. The CDR3 sequence is CASSRRGPYTDTQYF. The CDR3 region has the DNA TGTGCCAGCAGCCGGAGGGGGCCTTACACAGATACGCAGTATTTT.

The V and J genes are TRBV10-2 and TRBJ1-5; D gene uncertain. The germline V gene encodes CDR1 WSHSY and CDR2 SAAADI. Trimming took off 10 bases at V and 4 bases at J, with 11 bases between the two ends. The CDR3 loop spans 12 amino acids. CDR3 in amino acids: CATRDPNQPQHF. CDR3 DNA sequence: TGCGCCACCCGTGACCCAAATCAGCCCCAGCATTTT.

This chain links TRBV7-6 with TRBJ1-3; TRBD1 agrees at 7 bases. V shed 5 bases, J shed 0 bases, and the junction held 10 bases outside the gene matches. Germline CDR1 SGHVS, CDR2 FNYEAQ. This CDR3 contains 17 residues. In nucleotides, the CDR3 is TGTGCCAGCAGCCCGTTTTCAGGGGGTAGCTCTGGAAACACCATATATTTT. This codes for CASSPFSGGSSGNTIYF. The entire variable domain, with the rest obtained from reference TRBV7-6 and TRBJ1-3, is as follows: GAGVSQSPRYKVTKRGQDVALRCDPISGHVSLYWYRQALGQGPEFLTYFNYEAQQDKSGLPNDRFSAERPEGSISTLTIQRTEQRDSAMYRCASSPFSGGSSGNTIYFGEGSWLTVV.

This chain links TRBV9 with TRBJ1-1, with 8 bases aligning to TRBD1. Trimming at V came to 4 bases and at J to 0 bases, leaving 11 bases not matched to a gene. The germline CDR1 and CDR2 sequences are SGDLS and YYNGEE. This CDR3 comprises 17 residues. The CDR3 loop reads CASSLQGEDWVNTEAFF. CDR3 coding DNA: TGTGCCAGCAGCTTACAGGGGGAAGATTGGGTGAACACTGAAGCTTTCTTT.

The sample holds many counts of this clone. The V gene is TRBV9, the J gene TRBJ1-1; a weak D match, TRBD1 (5 bases). Germline-derived CDR1 and CDR2 are SGDLS and YYNGEE. The germline V and J ends were trimmed by 4 bases and 5 bases, with 15 bases remaining between them. The length of the CDR3 is 14 residues. The DNA for the CDR3 is TGTGCCAGCAGCCCTCAGGGAGGGCGGACTGAAGCTTTCTTT. This translates into CASSPQGGRTEAFF.

This clone was counted a few times. The V and J genes are TRBV7-9 and TRBJ1-1, with D possibly being TRBD1 (6 bases). CDR3 length: 15 residues. V lost 5 bases to trimming and J lost 3 bases, with 16 bases between them. In germline, CDR1 is SEHNR, CDR2 FQNEAQ (reference sequence). The DNA for the CDR3 is TGTGCCAGCAGCCATTGGGGGGGCAAGGACACTGAAGCTTTCTTT. Residues: CASSHWGGKDTEAFF.

V is TRBV6-5 and J is TRBJ1-1; D gene unclear. The CDR3 consists of 15 residues. Germline CDR1 MNHEY, CDR2 SVGAGI. V was clipped by 2 bases and J by 1 base, with 11 bases between them. CDR3 bases: TGTGCCAGCAGTTACCCGGGGAGCAGGAACACTGAAGCTTTCTTT. Protein product: CASSYPGSRNTEAFF.

The chain combines TRBV5-4 with TRBJ2-5, with D maybe TRBD2 (5 bases). The CDR3 length is 16 residues. The germline CDR1 and CDR2 sequences are SGHNT and YYREEE (reference sequence). The germline V and J ends were trimmed by 0 bases and 5 bases, with 17 bases remaining between them. Here the CDR3 reads CASSLGEADSRETQYF. The CDR3 nucleotides are TGTGCCAGCAGCTTGGGCGAGGCGGACTCACGGGAGACCCAGTACTTC.

The chain employs TRBV7-3 and TRBJ2-1; TRBD2 matches 16 bases. J gave up 9 bases and V 2 bases, and 4 bases lay outside the gene matches. Germline V gene sequence: CDR1 SGHTA, CDR2 FQGTGA. The length of the CDR3 is 16 residues. CDR3 loop: CASSLGTSGGAVEQFF. The CDR3 coding sequence is TGTGCCAGCAGCTTAGGGACTAGCGGGGGGGCGGTTGAGCAGTTCTTC.

The V gene is TRBV5-5, the J gene TRBJ1-1; D perhaps matches TRBD1 (6 bases). V was clipped by 3 bases and J by 6 bases, with 18 bases between them. The length of the CDR3 is 15 residues. CDR1 and CDR2 from the germline V gene are SGHKS and YYEKEE (reference sequence). CDR3 region: CASSSAGGEVSEAFF. The CDR3 nucleotides read TGTGCCAGCAGCTCAGCGGGGGGCGAGGTCTCTGAAGCTTTCTTT.

The V call is TRBV24-1, the J call TRBJ1-4, with D perhaps matching TRBD1 (5 bases). Germline loops: CDR1 KGHDR, CDR2 SFDVKD. CDR3 size: 12 residues. The germline V and J ends were trimmed by 10 bases and 8 bases, with 13 bases remaining between them. This chain's CDR3 is CATQNRLEKLFF. For the CDR3, the DNA is TGTGCCACTCAGAACAGGCTGGAAAAACTGTTTTTT.

The chain has TRBV5-1 and TRBJ2-1, with 15 bases fitting TRBD2. Germline V lookup: CDR1 SGHRS, CDR2 YFSETQ. V lost 4 bases to trimming and J lost 2 bases; unmatched junction nucleotides: 7. This CDR3 has 18 residues. CDR3 coding DNA: TGCGCCAGCAGCCTTGGGACTAGCGGGAGGTCCACCTACAATGAGCAGTTCTTC. It translates to CASSLGTSGRSTYNEQFF.

The CDR3 DNA reads as TGTGCCACCAGTGATGCCGGGAGGTACAATGAGCAGTTCTTC. Translation gives CATSDAGRYNEQFF. The chain carries TRBV24-1 and TRBJ2-1; the match to TRBD2 covers 7 bases. Germline values: CDR1 KGHDR, CDR2 SFDVKD. This CDR3 has 14 amino acids. Losses at the gene ends were 3 bases for V and 4 bases for J; bases not matched to a gene: 2.

This clone was found once. The chain recombines TRBV27 with TRBJ1-3; D unclear. There are 16 residues in the CDR3. Trimming removed 4 bases at V and 0 bases at J, with 13 bases between. From germline, CDR1 is MNHEY and CDR2 SMNVEV (reference sequence). CDR3 sequence reads: CASSSSLRLSGNTIYF. Here the CDR3 DNA reads TGTGCCAGCAGTTCCTCGTTGCGCCTCTCTGGAAACACCATATATTTT.

This clone was detected once. This chain links TRBV28 with TRBJ1-2; a possible D gene is TRBD1 (5 bases). This CDR3 is 14 amino acids long. CDR1 and CDR2 from the germline V gene are MDHEN and SYDVKM. Trimming pared 6 bases from V and 3 bases from J, leaving 14 bases between. CDR3 DNA sequence: TGTGCCAGCAGCCCCTCGGGGGATTACTATGGCTACACCTTC. This translates into CASSPSGDYYGYTF.

The V and J genes are TRBV30 and TRBJ1-2; D call uncertain. Germline CDR1 GTSNPN, CDR2 SVGIG (reference sequence). The CDR3 covers 13 residues. The V gene lost 2 bases and the J gene lost 8 bases, with 15 bases spanning the gap. The CDR3 reads CAWSSVVLRGYTF. In DNA, the CDR3 is TGTGCCTGGAGTTCGGTGGTTCTACGGGGCTACACCTTC.

The chain links TRBV4-3 to TRBJ1-4; TRBD1 matches 11 bases. The V segment lost 4 bases and the J segment 8 bases; nucleotides outside the gene matches: 12. The V gene's germline CDR1 is LGHNA and CDR2 YSLEER. The CDR3 runs to 17 residues. The CDR3: CASSRNPGTGGSEKLFF. CDR3 DNA sequence: TGCGCCAGCAGCCGAAATCCCGGGACAGGGGGGAGCGAAAAACTGTTTTTT.

The chain links TRBV24-1 to TRBJ1-3, with TRBD1 as a possible D gene (6 bases). The CDR3 covers 16 residues. CDR1 and CDR2 from the germline V gene are KGHDR and SFDVKD. Trimming shortened V by 6 bases and J by 1 base, and 15 bases separated the two germline ends. CDR3 amino acids: CATSSGRGISGNTIYF. As DNA, the CDR3 is TGTGCCACCAGTTCTGGCAGGGGCATTTCTGGAAACACCATATATTTT.

V usage is TRBV10-2 and J usage is TRBJ1-3; D might be TRBD1 (5 bases). Germline V gene sequence: CDR1 WSHSY, CDR2 SAAADI. Trimming removed 10 bases at V and 2 bases at J, with 15 bases between. This CDR3 region has 14 residues. The CDR3 protein is CATRGAGAGNTIYF. CDR3 nucleotides: TGCGCCACCCGCGGGGCGGGAGCTGGAAACACCATATATTTT.

CDR3 nucleotide sequence: TGCGCCAGCAGCTTGGCGGGACTAGCGGGGCTTGAGCAGTTCTTC. Translated: CASSLAGLAGLEQFF. This rearrangement joins TRBV5-1 to TRBJ2-1; 13 bases agree with TRBD2. CDR3 length: 15 amino acids. J gave up 9 bases and V 0 bases, and 3 bases lay outside the gene matches. Germline-derived CDR1 and CDR2 are SGHRS and YFSETQ.

The chain couples TRBV7-9 to TRBJ2-7; 7 nucleotides align to TRBD1. Germline V gene sequence: CDR1 SEHNR, CDR2 FQNEAQ (reference sequence). The CDR3 is made up of 13 amino acids. V gave up 5 bases and J gave up 3 bases; unmatched junction bases: 4. CDR3 residues: CASSLGQIYEQYF. The CDR3, as DNA: TGTGCCAGCAGCCTGGGACAGATCTACGAGCAGTACTTC.

The chain uses TRBV4-1 and TRBJ2-1; D not resolved. The CDR3 contains 14 residues. Germline-derived CDR1 and CDR2 are MGHRA and YSYEKL. The V end was cut by 0 bases, the J end by 10 bases, with 13 bases between. The CDR3 DNA reads TGCGCCAGCAGCCAAGATCTGGCGGTATTGGAGCAGTTCTTC. It encodes CASSQDLAVLEQFF.

This clone was recorded only once. The J gene is TRBJ2-1, the V gene TRBV19; 14 bases are a match to TRBD2. The V and J ends lost 4 bases and 7 bases, in that order; junction bases with no gene match: 3. Per the germline V gene, CDR1 is LNHDA and CDR2 is SQIVND (reference sequence). The CDR3 covers 15 residues. In DNA, the CDR3 is TGTGCCAGTAGTAGACTAGCGGGAGGGCCGAATGAGCAGTTCTTC. As protein: CASSRLAGGPNEQFF.